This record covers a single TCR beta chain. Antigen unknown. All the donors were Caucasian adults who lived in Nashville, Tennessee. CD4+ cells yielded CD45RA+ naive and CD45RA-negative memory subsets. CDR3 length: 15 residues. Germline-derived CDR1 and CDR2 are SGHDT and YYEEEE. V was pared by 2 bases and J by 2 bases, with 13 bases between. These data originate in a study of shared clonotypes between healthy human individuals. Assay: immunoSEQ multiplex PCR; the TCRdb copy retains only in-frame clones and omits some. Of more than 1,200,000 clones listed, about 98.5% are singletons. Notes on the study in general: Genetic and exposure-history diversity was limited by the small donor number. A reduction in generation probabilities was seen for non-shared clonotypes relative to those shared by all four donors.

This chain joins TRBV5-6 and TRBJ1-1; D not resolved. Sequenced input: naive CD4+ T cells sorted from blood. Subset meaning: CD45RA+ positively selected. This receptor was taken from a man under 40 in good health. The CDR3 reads CASSFVQGYNTEAFF. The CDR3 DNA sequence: TGTGCCAGCAGCTTCGTTCAAGGGTACAACACTGAAGCTTTCTTT.